This T cell receptor (beta chain) was recorded in a study of cytotoxic CD8 clonotypes in ibrutinib-treated CLL. The wider study: Response sampling took place at median approximately 12 months of treatment, range 6 to 36. Samples showed on average around 250,000 productive templates and around 94,000 productive rearrangements.

This clone was seen a few times. Its antigen is currently unknown. The data were produced by immunoSEQ multiplex PCR, yet TCRdb's version contains in-frame clones alone and is incomplete. The data show approximately 60,000 clones, 50% to 65% seen once. General observations from the study: Sampling of sustained-remission and progressing patients occurred at differing times. Researchers report that baseline clonality outpaced age-matched healthy donors and tracked circulating CD8+ T-cell counts.

Germline V gene lookup returns CDR1 SGHRS and CDR2 YFSETQ. Trimming pared 2 bases from V and 4 bases from J, leaving 1 base between. The CDR3 has 11 amino acids. The material sequenced was PBMCs, taken at disease progression, from a patient treated with ibrutinib. The genes are TRBV5-1 and TRBJ2-1, with no clear D. This TCR was recovered from a human donor with chronic lymphocytic leukemia. The CDR3 coding sequence is TGCGCCAGCAGCTTATACAATGAGCAGTTCTTC. Amino acids: CASSLYNEQFF.